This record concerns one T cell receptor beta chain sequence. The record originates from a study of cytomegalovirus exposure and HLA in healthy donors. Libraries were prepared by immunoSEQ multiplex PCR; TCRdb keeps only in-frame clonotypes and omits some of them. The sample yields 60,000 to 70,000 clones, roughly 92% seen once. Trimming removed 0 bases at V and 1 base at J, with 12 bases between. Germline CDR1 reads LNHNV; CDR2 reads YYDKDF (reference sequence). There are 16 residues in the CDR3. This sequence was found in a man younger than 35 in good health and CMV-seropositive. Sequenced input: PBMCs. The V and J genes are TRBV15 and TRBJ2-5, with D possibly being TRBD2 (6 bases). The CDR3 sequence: CATSRDGAGSQETQYF. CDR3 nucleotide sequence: TGTGCCACCAGCAGAGATGGGGCGGGAAGCCAAGAGACCCAGTACTTC.